These 9 T cell receptor beta chains originate from one sample sequenced in a study of early T cells in non-severe SARS-CoV-2 infection. TCRdb analysed the 5' RACE reads with MiXCR anew, one entry per CDR3 protein. In the table there are around 58,000 distinct CDR3 sequences, about 7.7% of which are singletons. The sequences come from whole blood, collected at baseline. The source of these receptors is an adult who was a healthcare worker with PCR-confirmed SARS-CoV-2 infection or an uninfected control (not recorded which).

This clonotype came up a few times. The chain has TRBV28 and TRBJ2-7, with D perhaps TRBD1 or TRBD2 (5 bases each). The V end lost 3 bases, the J end lost 6 bases, and 15 bases lay between the germline ends. CDR3 size: 14 residues. The germline gives CDR1 MDHEN, CDR2 SYDVKM. CDR3 sequence (DNA): TGTGCCAGCAGTTTCACCCGGGGCCGCGGCGAGCAGTACTTC. It is translated as CASSFTRGRGEQYF.

This clonotype has just a few counts. The chain has TRBV28 and TRBJ1-1, with D possibly being TRBD1 (5 bases). V was clipped by 1 base and J by 1 base, with 10 bases between them. CDR1 is MDHEN and CDR2 is SYDVKM in the germline V gene. This CDR3 comprises 15 residues. The CDR3 nucleotides are TGTGCCAGCAGTTTATTGGGGGAGGGGAACACTGAAGCTTTCTTT. It encodes CASSLLGEGNTEAFF.

The chain is built from TRBV24-1 and TRBJ2-3, with 7 bases aligning to TRBD1. J lost 1 base, V lost 2 bases, and 11 bases had no gene match. The CDR3 loop spans 18 amino acids. The germline V gene has CDR1 KGHDR and CDR2 SFDVKD. The CDR3 here is CATSDSGLAGGRTDTQYF. CDR3 DNA sequence: TGTGCCACCAGTGATTCTGGATTAGCAGGGGGACGCACAGATACGCAGTATTTT.

As for this clonotype: At one of its ends the junction is not consistent with the germline gene, which may arise from a read error. The chain employs TRBV18 and TRBJ1-2, with TRBD1 matching 7 bases. CDR3 length equals 17 residues. Germline CDR1 and CDR2: KGHSH and LQKENI. CDR3 residues: CASLPPLPGQTDYGYTF. The CDR3 nucleotides read TGTGCCAGCTTACCACCTTTACCGGGACAGACTGACTATGGCTACACCTTC. The entire variable domain, with the rest obtained from reference TRBV18 and TRBJ1-2, is as follows: NAGVMQNPRHLVRRRGQEARLRCSPMKGHSHVYWYRQLPEEGLKFMVYLQKENIIDESGMPKERFSAEFPKEGPSILRIQQVVRGDSAAYFCASLPPLPGQTDYGYTFGSGTRLTVV.

With respect to this clonotype: A read error may account for a junction end that differs from germline. This chain links TRBV10-3 with TRBJ1-6; a weak D match, TRBD1 (5 bases). The length of the CDR3 is 15 residues. Germline CDR1 ENHRY, CDR2 SYGVKD. CDR3 loop: CAIRTGTEYNSPLHF. The CDR3 DNA is TGTGCCATCAGGACCGGGACGGAGTATAATTCACCCCTCCATTTT.

This clonotype was counted only a few times. The rearrangement uses TRBV6-1 and TRBJ2-1; D is possibly TRBD2 (7 bases). The CDR3 covers 20 residues. V lost 10 bases and J lost 4, with 35 bases in between. The germline gives CDR1 MNHNS, CDR2 SASEGT. The CDR3 sequence is CAIPYGGAAAGPWVYNEQFF. For the CDR3, the DNA is TGTGCCATCCCCTATGGGGGGGCAGCGGCAGGGCCCTGGGTATACAATGAGCAGTTCTTC.

With respect to this clonotype: A read error is possible here, since a much larger clone lies one base away. This sequence joins TRBV29-1 and TRBJ1-2, with D unresolved. The CDR3 sequence is 11 residues long. Germline V CDR1 and CDR2: SQVTM, ANQGSEA. Trimming pared 8 bases from V and 8 bases from J, leaving 15 bases between. The CDR3 reads CSTLGPRGYTF. In DNA form, the CDR3 reads TGCAGCACCCTCGGCCCACGAGGCTACACCTTC.

In this sample, this clonotype turned up a few times. The V call is TRBV25-1, the J call TRBJ2-1; D gene unclear. The CDR3 sequence is 15 residues long. V shed 5 bases and J shed 1 base, with 12 bases lying between them. The V gene's germline CDR1 is MGHDK and CDR2 SYGVNS. In DNA, the CDR3 is TGTGCCAGCAGTAGGATAGGTGGGTCCTACAATGAGCAGTTCTTC. This encodes CASSRIGGSYNEQFF.

The table lists this clonotype with a few counts. J is TRBJ2-1 and V is TRBV24-1; perhaps TRBD1 as D (5 bases). Germline CDR1 and CDR2: KGHDR and SFDVKD. The V end was cut by 9 bases, the J end by 8 bases, with 19 bases between. This CDR3 spans 14 amino acids. Written as DNA, the CDR3 is TGTGCCACCGCCGCCAGGGAATCAGTCCATGAGCAGTTCTTC. Its translation is CATAARESVHEQFF.